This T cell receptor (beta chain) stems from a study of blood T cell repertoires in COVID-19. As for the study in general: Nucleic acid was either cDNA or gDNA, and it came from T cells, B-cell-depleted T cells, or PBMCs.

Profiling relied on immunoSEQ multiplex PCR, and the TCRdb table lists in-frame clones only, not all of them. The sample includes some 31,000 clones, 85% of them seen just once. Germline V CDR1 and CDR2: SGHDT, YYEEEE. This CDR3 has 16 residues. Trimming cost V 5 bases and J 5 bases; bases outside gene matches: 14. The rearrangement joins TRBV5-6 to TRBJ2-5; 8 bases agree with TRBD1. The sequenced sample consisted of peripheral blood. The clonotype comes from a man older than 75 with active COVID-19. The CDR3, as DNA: TGTGCCAGCAGGCCGATCACAGGGGGGATTGGGGAGACCCAGTACTTC. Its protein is CASRPITGGIGETQYF.